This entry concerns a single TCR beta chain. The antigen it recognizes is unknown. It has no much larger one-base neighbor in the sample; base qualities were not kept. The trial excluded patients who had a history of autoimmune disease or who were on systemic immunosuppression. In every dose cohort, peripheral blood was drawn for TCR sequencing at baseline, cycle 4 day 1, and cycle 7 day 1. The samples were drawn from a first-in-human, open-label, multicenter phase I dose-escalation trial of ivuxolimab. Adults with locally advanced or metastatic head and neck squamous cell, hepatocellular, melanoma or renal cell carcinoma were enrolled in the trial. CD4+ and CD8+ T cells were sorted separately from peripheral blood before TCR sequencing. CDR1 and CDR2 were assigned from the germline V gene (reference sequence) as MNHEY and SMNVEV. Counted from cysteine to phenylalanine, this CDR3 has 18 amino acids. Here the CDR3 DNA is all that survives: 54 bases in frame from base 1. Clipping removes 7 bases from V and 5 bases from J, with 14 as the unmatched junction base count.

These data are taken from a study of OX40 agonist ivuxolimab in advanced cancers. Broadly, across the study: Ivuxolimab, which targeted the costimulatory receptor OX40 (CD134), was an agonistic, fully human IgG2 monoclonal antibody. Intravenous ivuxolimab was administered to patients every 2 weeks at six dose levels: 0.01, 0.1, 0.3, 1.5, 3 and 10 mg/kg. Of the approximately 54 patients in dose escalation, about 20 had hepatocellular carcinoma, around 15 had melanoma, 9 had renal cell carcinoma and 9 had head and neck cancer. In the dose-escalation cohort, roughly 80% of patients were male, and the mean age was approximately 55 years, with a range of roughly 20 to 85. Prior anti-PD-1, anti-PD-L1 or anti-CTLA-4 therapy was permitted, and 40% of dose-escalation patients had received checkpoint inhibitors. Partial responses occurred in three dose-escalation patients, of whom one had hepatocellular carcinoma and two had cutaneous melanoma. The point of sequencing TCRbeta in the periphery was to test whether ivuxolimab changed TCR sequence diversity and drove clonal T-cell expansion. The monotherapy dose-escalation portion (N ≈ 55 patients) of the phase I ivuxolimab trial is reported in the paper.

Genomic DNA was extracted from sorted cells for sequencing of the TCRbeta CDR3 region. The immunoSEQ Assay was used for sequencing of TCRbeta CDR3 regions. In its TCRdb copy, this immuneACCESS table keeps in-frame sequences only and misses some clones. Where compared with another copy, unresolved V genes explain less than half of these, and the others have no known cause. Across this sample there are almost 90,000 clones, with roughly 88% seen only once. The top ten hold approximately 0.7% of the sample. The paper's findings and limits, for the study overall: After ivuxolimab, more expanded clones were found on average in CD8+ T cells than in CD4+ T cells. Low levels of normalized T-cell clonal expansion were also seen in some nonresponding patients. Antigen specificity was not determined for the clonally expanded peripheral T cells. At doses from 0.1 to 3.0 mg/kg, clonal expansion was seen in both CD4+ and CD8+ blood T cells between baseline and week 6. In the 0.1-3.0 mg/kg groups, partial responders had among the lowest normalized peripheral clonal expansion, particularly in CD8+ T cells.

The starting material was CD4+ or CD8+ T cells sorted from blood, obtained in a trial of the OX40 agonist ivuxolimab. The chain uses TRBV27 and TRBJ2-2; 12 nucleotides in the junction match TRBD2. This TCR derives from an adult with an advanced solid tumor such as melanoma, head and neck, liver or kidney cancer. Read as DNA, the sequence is TGTGCCAGCACTTCCCTACTAGCGGGAGGCGATTTTACCGGGGAGCTGTTTTTT. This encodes CASTSLLAGGDFTGELFF.